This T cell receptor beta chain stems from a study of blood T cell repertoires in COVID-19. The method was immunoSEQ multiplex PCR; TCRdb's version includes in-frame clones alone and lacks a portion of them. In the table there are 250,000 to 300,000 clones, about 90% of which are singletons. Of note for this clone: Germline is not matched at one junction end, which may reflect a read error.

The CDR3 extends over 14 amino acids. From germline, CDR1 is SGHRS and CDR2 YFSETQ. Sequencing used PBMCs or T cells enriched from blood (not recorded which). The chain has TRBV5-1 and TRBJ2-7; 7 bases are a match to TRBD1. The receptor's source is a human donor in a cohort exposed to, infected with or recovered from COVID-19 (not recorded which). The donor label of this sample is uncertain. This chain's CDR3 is CTSSPGQSFVGQYF. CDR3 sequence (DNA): TGCACCAGCAGCCCGGGACAGTCCTTCGTGGGGCAGTACTTC.